The source of this T cell receptor (beta chain) is a study of PD-L1 blockade in urothelial cancer. Across the whole study: Between 0 and 3 prior chemotherapy regimens had been given to patients.

Profiled with immunoSEQ multiplex PCR; TCRdb holds only in-frame clones, not every one. The data show tens of thousands of clones, about 90% seen once. The sample's time point: pretreatment peripheral blood. V lost 3 bases and J lost 0; bases outside the gene matches: 13. CDR1 and CDR2 (germline): KGHSH, LQKENI. CDR3 length: 21 residues. The sequence was collected from a man between 65 and 79 years old with urothelial cancer. Sequencing was performed on PBMCs, taken around atezolizumab (anti-PD-L1) treatment. This chain uses TRBV18 with TRBJ2-2; 13 positions agree with TRBD2. CDR3 coding DNA: TGTGCCAGCTCACCCCCTCGGACTAGCGGGAGTGAAAGCTCGAACACCGGGGAGCTGTTTTTT. It is translated as CASSPPRTSGSESSNTGELFF.